Listed below are T cell receptor beta chains from one sample, sequenced in a study of monozygotic twins with cystic fibrosis. Assay used: immunoSEQ multiplex PCR; TCRdb lists only in-frame clones, some missing. There are 12,000 to 15,000 clones in the sample; 85% occur only once, and approximately 1% lies in the top ten. Sequencing used blood. These receptor sequences come from a boy aged 5 to 17 with cystic fibrosis. CDR3s include the opening cysteine and the closing phenylalanine or tryptophan. D genes are given only for firm matches. Clone size appears in some rows only: once, few, many, or a class for an expanded clone.

clone_size,d_call,v_call,j_call,cdr3_aa,cdr3_nt
-,-,TRBV27,TRBJ2-1,CASSSGPSLGGGNEQFF,TGTGCCAGCAGTTCCGGACCCTCTCTAGGCGGAGGAAATGAGCAGTTCTTC
-,-,TRBV4-1,TRBJ2-2,CASNPNSGGTNTGELFF,TGCGCCAGCAACCCAAATTCGGGCGGGACGAACACCGGGGAGCTGTTTTTT
few,-,TRBV27,TRBJ2-7,CASSSPGGSDEQYF,TGTGCCAGCAGTTCCCCTGGGGGGTCTGACGAGCAGTACTTC
-,-,TRBV2,TRBJ1-5,CASSALDSNQPQHF,TGTGCCAGCAGTGCCCTAGATAGCAATCAGCCCCAGCATTTT
-,-,TRBV7-2,TRBJ2-3,CASSFQSGAGWGSDTQYF,TGTGCCAGCAGCTTTCAATCCGGGGCGGGGTGGGGCTCAGATACGCAGTATTTT
-,TRBD2,TRBV28,TRBJ2-1,CASSGAALAGVGNEQFF,TGTGCCAGCAGTGGCGCCGCGCTAGCGGGAGTCGGGAATGAGCAGTTCTTC
once,-,TRBV14,TRBJ2-3,CASIPCPLTDTQYF,TGTGCCAGCATACCATGCCCTCTCACAGATACGCAGTATTTT
-,-,TRBV29-1,TRBJ1-1,CSALGQGGTEAFF,TGCAGCGCCCTGGGGCAGGGAGGAACTGAAGCTTTCTTT
once,-,TRBV5-6,TRBJ2-3,CASSWGTSTDTQYF,TGTGCCAGCAGCTGGGGGACTAGCACAGATACGCAGTATTTT
-,-,TRBV2,TRBJ1-2,CASTRAYNYGYTF,TGTGCCAGCACGAGGGCGTATAACTATGGCTACACCTTC
-,-,TRBV18,TRBJ1-2,CASSPPLMTALDGYTF,TGTGCCAGCTCACCACCCCTTATGACAGCCCTCGATGGCTACACCTTC
-,-,TRBV6-5,TRBJ2-1,CASRPNGGGYNEQFF,TGTGCCAGCAGACCCAACGGGGGTGGATACAATGAGCAGTTCTTC
-,TRBD1,TRBV30,TRBJ1-1,CAWSAHLGQTTEAFF,TGTGCCTGGAGTGCACACTTGGGACAGACGACTGAAGCTTTCTTT
-,-,TRBV5-8,TRBJ1-1,CASSSARGAFF,TGTGCCAGCAGCTCAGCGAGGGGAGCTTTCTTT